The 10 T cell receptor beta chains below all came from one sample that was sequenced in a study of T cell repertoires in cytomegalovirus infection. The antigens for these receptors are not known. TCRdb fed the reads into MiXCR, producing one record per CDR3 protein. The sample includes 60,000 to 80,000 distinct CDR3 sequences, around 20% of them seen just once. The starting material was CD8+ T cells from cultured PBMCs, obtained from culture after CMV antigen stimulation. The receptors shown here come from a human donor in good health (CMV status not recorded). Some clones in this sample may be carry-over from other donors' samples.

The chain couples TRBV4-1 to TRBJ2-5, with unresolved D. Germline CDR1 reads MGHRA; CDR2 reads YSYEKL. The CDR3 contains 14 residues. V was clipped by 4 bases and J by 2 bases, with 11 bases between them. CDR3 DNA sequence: TGCGCCAGCAGCCCCCTCGGCTTTCAAGAGACCCAGTACTTC. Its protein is CASSPLGFQETQYF.

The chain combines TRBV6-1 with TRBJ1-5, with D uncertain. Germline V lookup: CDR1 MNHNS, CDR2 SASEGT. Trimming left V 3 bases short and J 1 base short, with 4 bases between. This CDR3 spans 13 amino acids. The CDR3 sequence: CASSDRSNQPQHF. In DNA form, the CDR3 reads TGTGCCAGCAGTGATCGCAGCAATCAGCCCCAGCATTTT.

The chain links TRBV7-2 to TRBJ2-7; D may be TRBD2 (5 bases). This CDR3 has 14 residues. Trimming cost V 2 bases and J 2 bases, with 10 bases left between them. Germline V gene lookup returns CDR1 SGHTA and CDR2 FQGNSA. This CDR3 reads CASSLITGTYEQYF. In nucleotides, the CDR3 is TGTGCCAGCAGCTTAATTACGGGGACCTACGAGCAGTACTTC.

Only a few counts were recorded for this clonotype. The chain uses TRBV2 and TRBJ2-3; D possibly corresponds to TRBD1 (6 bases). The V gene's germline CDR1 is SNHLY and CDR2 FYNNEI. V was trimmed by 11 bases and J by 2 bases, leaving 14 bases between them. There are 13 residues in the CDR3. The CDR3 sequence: CAPPQGITDTQYF. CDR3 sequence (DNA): TGTGCCCCTCCACAGGGTATCACAGATACGCAGTATTTT.

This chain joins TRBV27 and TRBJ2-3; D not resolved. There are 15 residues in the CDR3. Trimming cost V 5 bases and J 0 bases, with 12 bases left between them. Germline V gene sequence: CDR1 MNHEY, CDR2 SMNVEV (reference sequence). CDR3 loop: CASSPLRASTDTQYF. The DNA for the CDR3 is TGTGCCAGCAGTCCCTTAAGAGCAAGCACAGATACGCAGTATTTT.

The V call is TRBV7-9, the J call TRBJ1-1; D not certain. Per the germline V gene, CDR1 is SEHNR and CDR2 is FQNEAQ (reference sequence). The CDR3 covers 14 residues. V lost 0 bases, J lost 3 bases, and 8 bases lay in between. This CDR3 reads CASSLAGRDTEAFF. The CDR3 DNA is TGTGCCAGCAGCTTAGCGGGTCGGGACACTGAAGCTTTCTTT.

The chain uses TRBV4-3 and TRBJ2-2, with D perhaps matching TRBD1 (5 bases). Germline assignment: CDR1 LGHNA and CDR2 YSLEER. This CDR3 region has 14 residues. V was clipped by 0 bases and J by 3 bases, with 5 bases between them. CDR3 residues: CASSQEGDTGELFF. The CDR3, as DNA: TGCGCCAGCAGCCAAGAAGGGGACACCGGGGAGCTGTTTTTT.

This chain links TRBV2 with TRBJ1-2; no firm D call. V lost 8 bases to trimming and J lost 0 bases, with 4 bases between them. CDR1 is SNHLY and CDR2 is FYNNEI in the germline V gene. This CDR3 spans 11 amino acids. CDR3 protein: CASRTNYGYTF. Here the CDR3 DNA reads TGTGCCAGCCGAACTAACTATGGCTACACCTTC.

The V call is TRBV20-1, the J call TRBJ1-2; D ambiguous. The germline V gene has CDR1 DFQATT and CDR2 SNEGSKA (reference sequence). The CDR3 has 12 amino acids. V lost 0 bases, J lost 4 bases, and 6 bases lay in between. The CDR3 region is CSARDTSYGYTF. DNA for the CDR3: TGCAGTGCTAGAGACACCTCCTATGGCTACACCTTC.

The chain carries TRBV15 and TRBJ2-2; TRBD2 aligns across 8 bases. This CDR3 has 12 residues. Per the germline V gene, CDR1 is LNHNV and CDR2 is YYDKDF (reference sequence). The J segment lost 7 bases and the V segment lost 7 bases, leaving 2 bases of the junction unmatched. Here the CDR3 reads CATKGTSGELFF. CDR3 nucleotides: TGTGCCACCAAGGGGACTAGCGGGGAGCTGTTTTTT.